This T cell receptor beta chain was documented in a study of T-cell memory formation after mild COVID-19. The wider study: TCR clusters were mostly donor specific. Regarding the study as a whole: Detection of some responders pre-infection suggested pre-existing cross-reactive memory T cells participated.

This clonotype showed up many times. What it binds is unknown. TCRdb processed the 5' RACE reads anew with MiXCR; each CDR3 protein has one entry. The sample lists 580,000 or so distinct CDR3 sequences; roughly 17% were seen once. The receptor was derived from an adult woman who had mild COVID-19 (a few samples of this study predate the infection). Cell type and time point are not known. The specimen was PBMCs or a T cell subset sorted from them (not recorded which).

The CDR3, as DNA: TGTGCCTGGAGGGCCCTCGGACGGACCAATGAGCAGTTCTTC. Translation gives CAWRALGRTNEQFF. The chain recombines TRBV30 with TRBJ2-1; no clear D. Germline loops: CDR1 GTSNPN, CDR2 SVGIG (reference sequence). The CDR3 runs 14 residues. The V end lost 3 bases, the J end lost 6 bases, and 15 bases lay between the germline ends.